A selection of T cell receptor beta chains follows, all from one sample in a study of T cell responses to AZD1222 COVID-19 vaccine. Some clones are missing from TCRdb's copy, which holds only in-frame ones; the method was immunoSEQ multiplex PCR. This table holds 150,000 to 200,000 clones, about nine tenths found once. The specimen was peripheral blood, collected on day 0 of AZD1222 vaccination. These receptors were obtained from an adult in good health. Both conserved end residues are part of each CDR3. The order of the fields is CDR3 DNA, CDR3 protein, clone size, J gene, D gene, V gene. D genes are given only for firm matches. Clone size is shown for a subset of rows, as once, few, many or a class of expanded clone.

DNA: TGCGCCAGCAGTGAGAGGACAGGGGGAAATCAGCCCCAGCATTTT; CDR3: CASSERTGGNQPQHF; size: NA; J: TRBJ1-5; D: TRBD1; V: TRBV10-2
DNA: TGCAGCGTTCGAAAGGGTAGCAATCAGCCCCAGCATTTT; CDR3: CSVRKGSNQPQHF; size: NA; J: TRBJ1-5; D: NA; V: TRBV29-1
DNA: TGTGCCAGCAGTAATCGGATGAACACTGAAGCTTTCTTT; CDR3: CASSNRMNTEAFF; size: NA; J: TRBJ1-1; D: NA; V: TRBV12-3/TRBV12-4
DNA: TGTGCCAGCAGCCGAGCGGCGGGGGCCAACGTCCTGACTTTC; CDR3: CASSRAAGANVLTF; size: many; J: TRBJ2-6; D: NA; V: TRBV27
DNA: TGTGCCAGCACTACTGGACGGAATAATTCACCCCTCCACTTT; CDR3: CASTTGRNNSPLHF; size: NA; J: TRBJ1-6; D: NA; V: TRBV6-5
DNA: TGCGCCAGCAGCCAGCAGACCAACTATGGCTACACCTTC; CDR3: CASSQQTNYGYTF; size: NA; J: TRBJ1-2; D: NA; V: TRBV4-1
DNA: TGTGCCAGCAGGTTGAGTGGGGTCTCTGGGGCCAACGTCCTGACTTTC; CDR3: CASRLSGVSGANVLTF; size: NA; J: TRBJ2-6; D: NA; V: TRBV7-8
DNA: TGTGCCAGCAGCTTTATGGGGAATGAGCAGTTCTTC; CDR3: CASSFMGNEQFF; size: NA; J: TRBJ2-1; D: NA; V: TRBV7-9
DNA: TGTGCCAGCAGCCCCGGGACAATCTCTGGAAACACCATATATTTT; CDR3: CASSPGTISGNTIYF; size: NA; J: TRBJ1-3; D: NA; V: TRBV7-2
DNA: TGTGCCAGCAGCCTCGGGACAGCTAGCACAGATACGCAGTATTTT; CDR3: CASSLGTASTDTQYF; size: NA; J: TRBJ2-3; D: TRBD1; V: TRBV3-1/TRBV3-2
DNA: TGTGCCAGCAAAGGTCTCGGAAGGGACAGCTTCTATGGCTACACCTTC; CDR3: CASKGLGRDSFYGYTF; size: NA; J: TRBJ1-2; D: TRBD1; V: TRBV27
DNA: TGTGCCAGCAGTCTACTACTTCAGCCCCAGCATTTT; CDR3: CASSLLLQPQHF; size: NA; J: TRBJ1-5; D: NA; V: TRBV28
DNA: TGTGCCAGCAGTTCCGACAGATACTCTGGAAACACCATATATTTT; CDR3: CASSSDRYSGNTIYF; size: NA; J: TRBJ1-3; D: NA; V: TRBV6-5
DNA: TGTGCCAGCAAGCGGGAGGGCTACGAGCAGTACTTC; CDR3: CASKREGYEQYF; size: NA; J: TRBJ2-7; D: TRBD2; V: TRBV6-5
DNA: TGTGCCACCAGCATGCCCGTGGCGTCCTACAATGAGCAGTTCTTC; CDR3: CATSMPVASYNEQFF; size: NA; J: TRBJ2-1; D: NA; V: TRBV15
DNA: TGTGCCAGTAGTATAACGGGGGACTATGGCTACACCTTC; CDR3: CASSITGDYGYTF; size: NA; J: TRBJ1-2; D: NA; V: TRBV19
DNA: TGTGCCAGCAGCCACTCGCGAGGGGGGACCCAGTACTTC; CDR3: CASSHSRGGTQYF; size: NA; J: TRBJ2-5; D: NA; V: TRBV11-2
DNA: TGTGCCAGCAGTGAAGTCCGTCGGGGGCAGGCAACTAATGAAAAACTGTTTTTT; CDR3: CASSEVRRGQATNEKLFF; size: NA; J: TRBJ1-4; D: NA; V: TRBV2
DNA: TGCGCCAGCAGCTGGGGACAGGGGCAATCACCCCTCCACTTT; CDR3: CASSWGQGQSPLHF; size: NA; J: TRBJ1-6; D: TRBD1; V: TRBV5-1
DNA: TGCGCCAGCAGCGTAGAAGGAAATTCACCCCTCCACTTT; CDR3: CASSVEGNSPLHF; size: NA; J: TRBJ1-6; D: NA; V: TRBV5-1
DNA: TGTGCCAGCAGTGTAGACAGGGCGGGCAATGAGCAGTTCTTC; CDR3: CASSVDRAGNEQFF; size: NA; J: TRBJ2-1; D: TRBD1; V: TRBV2
DNA: TGTGCCAGCAGCTTAGCCCCGACTAGCGCGAGCTCCTACGAGCAGTACTTC; CDR3: CASSLAPTSASSYEQYF; size: NA; J: TRBJ2-7; D: TRBD2; V: TRBV7-4
DNA: TGTGCCAGCAGTGAACATGGGCTAAGTGAAGCTTTCTTT; CDR3: CASSEHGLSEAFF; size: NA; J: TRBJ1-1; D: NA; V: TRBV2
DNA: TGTGCCAGCAGCCGTGACAGGGACGACTACGAGCAGTACTTC; CDR3: CASSRDRDDYEQYF; size: NA; J: TRBJ2-7; D: TRBD1; V: TRBV11-2
DNA: TGCGCCAGCGGCAATGTTTTGGGACTAGCGGGCGAAGGGGCCTCTGGGGCCAACGTCCTGACTTTC; CDR3: CASGNVLGLAGEGASGANVLTF; size: once; J: TRBJ2-6; D: TRBD2; V: TRBV5-1
DNA: TGTGCCAGCAGCACGAGCGGGAGGGCCGGCGGGGAGCTGTTTTTT; CDR3: CASSTSGRAGGELFF; size: NA; J: TRBJ2-2; D: TRBD2; V: TRBV9
DNA: TGTGCCAGCAGTTACGACAGGGGCTCCTACAATGAGCAGTTCTTC; CDR3: CASSYDRGSYNEQFF; size: NA; J: TRBJ2-1; D: TRBD1; V: TRBV6-5
DNA: TGTGCCAGCTCACCCGGGACAGGCAATGAGCAGTTCTTC; CDR3: CASSPGTGNEQFF; size: NA; J: TRBJ2-1; D: TRBD1; V: TRBV18
DNA: TGTGCCAGTAGGTTTTCAGGGACAGGGGCCTACGAGCAGTACTTC; CDR3: CASRFSGTGAYEQYF; size: NA; J: TRBJ2-7; D: TRBD1; V: TRBV19
DNA: TGTGCCAGCAGTTTATTTCCCGTCGCCACTGAAGCTTTCTTT; CDR3: CASSLFPVATEAFF; size: NA; J: TRBJ1-1; D: NA; V: TRBV28
DNA: TGTGCCTGGACGTGGAAGGGGGCGTGGAGAGAAGCTTTCTTT; CDR3: CAWTWKGAWREAFF; size: NA; J: TRBJ1-1; D: TRBD1; V: TRBV30
DNA: TGTGCCAATTACAGGGGCCCCTACGAGCAGTACTTC; CDR3: CANYRGPYEQYF; size: NA; J: TRBJ2-7; D: TRBD1; V: TRBV19
DNA: TGTGCCAGCAGTCGGGCAGGGGCGTTGAACACTGAAGCTTTCTTT; CDR3: CASSRAGALNTEAFF; size: NA; J: TRBJ1-1; D: NA; V: TRBV6-5
DNA: TGTGCCAGCAGCGTAGGCGGGAGGGCAAACACCGGGGAGCTGTTTTTT; CDR3: CASSVGGRANTGELFF; size: NA; J: TRBJ2-2; D: TRBD2; V: TRBV9
DNA: TGTGCCACCACTGACACGTTAAACTACGAGCAGTACTTC; CDR3: CATTDTLNYEQYF; size: NA; J: TRBJ2-7; D: NA; V: TRBV10-3
DNA: TGTGCCAGCAGCTTAGAGGTTGGGGGGAGTGGAAACACCATATATTTT; CDR3: CASSLEVGGSGNTIYF; size: NA; J: TRBJ1-3; D: NA; V: TRBV7-4
DNA: TGTGCCAGCAGCACTACCCCGGGACAGGACTATGGCTACACCTTC; CDR3: CASSTTPGQDYGYTF; size: NA; J: TRBJ1-2; D: TRBD1; V: TRBV5-5
DNA: TGTGCCAGCAGGCCCCAAGATGGACAGTCTGGAAACACCATATATTTT; CDR3: CASRPQDGQSGNTIYF; size: NA; J: TRBJ1-3; D: NA; V: TRBV2
DNA: TGTGCCAGCAGCCCCAATGAGGGAGAGAACTATGGCTACACCTTC; CDR3: CASSPNEGENYGYTF; size: NA; J: TRBJ1-2; D: NA; V: TRBV4-2
DNA: TGTGCCAGCAGCCCCTCTCCCCAGGGAGGTGCGAACTATGGCTACACCTTC; CDR3: CASSPSPQGGANYGYTF; size: NA; J: TRBJ1-2; D: NA; V: TRBV7-6
DNA: TGTGCCAGCAGTTTAGCGGGAGGCCCCGTGATGGAGCAGTACTTC; CDR3: CASSLAGGPVMEQYF; size: NA; J: TRBJ2-7; D: TRBD2; V: TRBV28
DNA: TGCAGTGCTAGTAGCGACTCCTACGAGCAGTACTTC; CDR3: CSASSDSYEQYF; size: NA; J: TRBJ2-7; D: NA; V: TRBV20-1
DNA: TGTGCCAGCAGCCAATTCGGGAGCGCCAATGAGCAGTTCTTC; CDR3: CASSQFGSANEQFF; size: NA; J: TRBJ2-1; D: NA; V: TRBV4-2
DNA: TGTGCCAGCAGGGGGGGACAGGGGCGGAATGGCTACACCTTC; CDR3: CASRGGQGRNGYTF; size: NA; J: TRBJ1-2; D: TRBD1; V: TRBV2
DNA: TGTGCCAGCAGTGAAGAGGGGACGGGGGTTTACGAGCAGTACTTC; CDR3: CASSEEGTGVYEQYF; size: NA; J: TRBJ2-7; D: NA; V: TRBV2
DNA: TGTGCCACCAGCAGGACTAGCGGGACGTTCAATGAGCAGTTCTTC; CDR3: CATSRTSGTFNEQFF; size: NA; J: TRBJ2-1; D: TRBD2; V: TRBV15
DNA: TGTGCCAGCAGCTCGACAATGGGGGCAGATACGCAGTATTTT; CDR3: CASSSTMGADTQYF; size: few; J: TRBJ2-3; D: NA; V: TRBV5-5
DNA: TGTGCCAGTAGTACATGGGACAGCACAGATACGCAGTATTTT; CDR3: CASSTWDSTDTQYF; size: NA; J: TRBJ2-3; D: NA; V: TRBV19
DNA: TGTGCCAGCAGCGGGACCGGGTCCCTCTCCTACGAGCAGTACTTC; CDR3: CASSGTGSLSYEQYF; size: once; J: TRBJ2-7; D: NA; V: TRBV5-5
DNA: TGCGCCAGCAGCTCCACGATAAACACTGAAGCTTTCTTT; CDR3: CASSSTINTEAFF; size: NA; J: TRBJ1-1; D: NA; V: TRBV5-1
DNA: TGTGCCAGCTCCCAAACGGGGGGAAACGAGCAGTACTTC; CDR3: CASSQTGGNEQYF; size: NA; J: TRBJ2-7; D: TRBD2; V: TRBV18
DNA: TGTGCCAGCAGTGAATACAGAAACACTGAAGCTTTCTTT; CDR3: CASSEYRNTEAFF; size: NA; J: TRBJ1-1; D: NA; V: TRBV25-1
DNA: TGTGCCAGCAGCCACCTACTGACAGGGTCGGATTCACCCCTCCACTTT; CDR3: CASSHLLTGSDSPLHF; size: NA; J: TRBJ1-6; D: TRBD1; V: TRBV3-1/TRBV3-2